These 27 T cell receptor beta chains came from one sample sequenced in a study of blood T cell repertoires in COVID-19. Here immunoSEQ multiplex PCR was the method, and the copy in TCRdb shows in-frame clones only, minus some. Of roughly 70,000 clones listed, 75% to 90% are singletons. The specimen sequenced was peripheral blood. These receptors were taken from an older man who had recovered from COVID-19.

V and J are TRBV6-5 and TRBJ1-2; weak D call: TRBD1 (5 bases). This CDR3 spans 15 amino acids. Trimming pared 7 bases from V and 6 bases from J, leaving 21 bases between. The germline V gene has CDR1 MNHEY and CDR2 SVGAGI. The chain's CDR3 is CASKRVSRDFDGYTF. CDR3 DNA sequence: TGTGCCAGCAAAAGAGTTAGCAGGGATTTTGATGGCTACACCTTC.

The rearrangement uses TRBV7-9 and TRBJ1-6, with D uncertain. The CDR3 is made up of 15 amino acids. V lost 7 bases and J 7 bases, leaving 17 bases between the germline ends. Looked up from germline, CDR1 is SEHNR and CDR2 is FQNEAQ (reference sequence). The CDR3 DNA reads as TGTGCCAGCACCAATAGCGGGGATCGGAATTCACCCCTCCACTTT. Translating it yields CASTNSGDRNSPLHF. The variable domain in full, with the rest retrieved from reference TRBV7-9 and TRBJ1-6, is DTGVSQNPRHKITKRGQNVTFRCDPISEHNRLYWYRQTLGQGPEFLTYFQNEAQLEKSRLLSDRFSAERPKGSFSTLEIQRTEQGDSAMYLCASTNSGDRNSPLHFGNGTRLTVT.

This clone showed up just once. J is TRBJ1-1 and V is TRBV27; 10 bases agree with TRBD1. Germline V gene sequence: CDR1 MNHEY, CDR2 SMNVEV (reference sequence). The CDR3 covers 14 residues. The junction had 6 bases not matched to a gene; V was cut back by 6 bases and J by 5 bases. The CDR3 sequence is CASSRQGARTEAFF. In DNA form, the CDR3 reads TGTGCCAGCAGCCGACAGGGGGCGCGTACTGAAGCTTTCTTT.

The rearrangement joins TRBV5-3 to TRBJ2-6; 10 nucleotides line up with TRBD2. TRBV5-3 is given ORF status, its function remaining uncertain. V was pared by 4 bases and J by 0 bases, with 10 bases of the junction left unmatched. The CDR3 is 19 residues long. In DNA form, the CDR3 reads TGTGCCAGAAGCGCGTCCGGACTAGCGGATACCTCTGGGGCCAACGTCCTGACTTTC. Translated, it gives CARSASGLADTSGANVLTF.

This clone was picked up a small number of times. The chain has TRBV5-1 and TRBJ1-2, with 9 positions matching TRBD1. This CDR3 region has 14 residues. In germline, CDR1 is SGHRS, CDR2 YFSETQ. V shed 5 bases and J 7 bases; nucleotides not matched to a gene: 9. The chain's CDR3 is CASSQTGGSAGYTF. CDR3 nucleotides: TGCGCCAGCAGTCAGACAGGGGGATCGGCTGGCTACACCTTC.

The genes are TRBV25-1 and TRBJ2-2; possibly TRBD2 for D (6 bases). Germline CDR1 reads MGHDK; CDR2 reads SYGVNS. CDR3 length: 15 amino acids. V was clipped by 4 bases and J by 2 bases, with 11 bases between them. The CDR3 region is CASSVPGLNTGELFF. The CDR3 DNA is TGTGCCAGCAGTGTGCCGGGACTCAACACCGGGGAGCTGTTTTTT.

This chain joins TRBV9 and TRBJ2-2, with 7 bases matching TRBD2. The germline V gene encodes CDR1 SGDLS and CDR2 YYNGEE. The V gene end was trimmed by 6 bases and the J gene end by 0 bases; junction bases not matched to a gene: 2. The CDR3 loop spans 14 amino acids. The CDR3, as DNA: TGTGCCAGCAAGGCGGGAGCGAACACCGGGGAGCTGTTTTTT. Its translation is CASKAGANTGELFF. The complete variable domain, with remaining parts taken from reference TRBV9 and TRBJ2-2, reads DSGVTQTPKHLITATGQRVTLRCSPRSGDLSVYWYQQSLDQGLQFLIQYYNGEERAKGNILERFSAQQFPDLHSELNLSSLELGDSALYFCASKAGANTGELFFGEGSRLTVL.

As DNA, the CDR3 is TGCAGTGCTAGTTTCGGAGTCAGAATTTCCTACGAGCAGTACTTC. This codes for CSASFGVRISYEQYF. J is TRBJ2-7 and V is TRBV20-1; D not resolved. CDR1 and CDR2 from the germline V gene are DFQATT and SNEGSKA (reference sequence). The V gene lost 3 bases and the J gene lost 1 base, with 16 bases spanning the gap. This CDR3 is 15 amino acids long.

This clone has a single count. V and J are TRBV6-6 and TRBJ2-7; D is perhaps TRBD1 (6 bases). The CDR3 is 13 amino acids. V lost 5 bases to trimming and J lost 6 bases, with 14 bases between them. Germline V gives CDR1 MNHNY, CDR2 SVGAGI (reference sequence). The CDR3 is CASSQQGSGEQYF. The CDR3 DNA reads as TGTGCCAGCAGTCAACAGGGATCTGGCGAGCAGTACTTC.

This chain uses TRBV28 with TRBJ2-3, with 9 bases lining up with TRBD2. CDR1 and CDR2 (germline): MDHEN, SYDVKM. V lost 5 bases and J lost 2; bases outside the gene matches: 5. The CDR3 has 15 amino acids. CDR3 sequence reads: CASSPSGDYTDTQYF. The CDR3 DNA reads TGTGCCAGCAGTCCTAGCGGGGACTACACAGATACGCAGTATTTT. Using reference TRBV28 and TRBJ2-3 for the parts outside the CDR3, the full variable domain is DVKVTQSSRYLVKRTGEKVFLECVQDMDHENMFWYRQDPGLGLRLIYFSYDVKMKEKGDIPEGYSVSREKKERFSLILESASTNQTSMYLCASSPSGDYTDTQYFGPGTRLTVL.

The chain recombines TRBV27 with TRBJ2-7; D is possibly TRBD1 (5 bases). Germline V lookup: CDR1 MNHEY, CDR2 SMNVEV (reference sequence). The length of the CDR3 is 13 residues. Deletions cut 5 bases from V and 3 bases from J, with 11 bases between. The chain's CDR3 is CASSVRQNYEQYF. The CDR3 DNA is TGTGCCAGCAGTGTCAGACAGAACTACGAGCAGTACTTC.

The count of this clone is one. The V call is TRBV2, the J call TRBJ2-6; 8 nucleotides agree with TRBD1. Germline V gene lookup returns CDR1 SNHLY and CDR2 FYNNEI. CDR3 length equals 16 residues. V shed 5 bases and J 0 bases; nucleotides not matched to a gene: 3. The CDR3 is CASSRTGNSGANVLTF. The CDR3 nucleotides read TGTGCCAGCAGTCGGACAGGGAACTCTGGGGCCAACGTCCTGACTTTC.

V usage is TRBV5-5 and J usage is TRBJ2-1, with 8 bases matching TRBD1. Germline V CDR1 and CDR2: SGHKS, YYEKEE (reference sequence). Trimming took 4 bases from V and 6 from J; bases not matched to a gene: 9. The CDR3 runs 15 residues. CDR3 DNA sequence: TGTGCCAGCAGCCCACGGACAGGGAGTTCCAATGAGCAGTTCTTC. Translation: CASSPRTGSSNEQFF.

V usage is TRBV18 and J usage is TRBJ2-5, with D possibly being TRBD1 (6 bases). The CDR3 totals 15 residues. Germline V lookup: CDR1 KGHSH, CDR2 LQKENI. V lost 4 bases and J lost 2, with 14 bases in between. The CDR3 DNA is TGTGCCAGCTCACTAACAGGGTTAGAACAAGAGACCCAGTACTTC. Amino acids: CASSLTGLEQETQYF.

This chain links TRBV6-2 or TRBV6-3 with TRBJ1-4; 9 bases line up with TRBD1. The trim removed 5 bases at V and 10 bases at J, leaving 5 bases unmatched. Germline V gene data show CDR1 as MNHEY and CDR2 as SVGEGT. The CDR3 is made up of 13 amino acids. The CDR3 nucleotides read TGTGCCAGCAGTCGGACAGGGGATGTAAAACTGTTTTTT. Translated: CASSRTGDVKLFF.

The chain has TRBV29-1 and TRBJ1-1, with D maybe TRBD1 (6 bases). V shed 7 bases and J shed 5 bases, with 17 bases lying between them. The germline gives CDR1 SQVTM, CDR2 ANQGSEA. This CDR3 contains 13 residues. The CDR3 spells CSASTGSGTEAFF. CDR3 in DNA: TGCAGCGCCTCAACAGGGTCTGGAACTGAAGCTTTCTTT. Supplemented by reference TRBV29-1 and TRBJ1-1, the full variable domain reads SAVISQKPSRDICQRGTSLTIQCQVDSQVTMMFWYRQQPGQSLTLIATANQGSEATYESGFVIDKFPISRPNLTFSTLTVSNMSPEDSSIYLCSASTGSGTEAFFGQGTRLTVV.

V and J are TRBV15 and TRBJ2-4; D might be TRBD2 (5 bases). CDR1 is LNHNV, CDR2 YYDKDF, per germline (reference sequence). V lost 0 bases to trimming and J lost 8 bases, with 14 bases between them. The CDR3 loop spans 15 amino acids. The chain's CDR3 is CATSRERAGADIQYF. The CDR3, as DNA: TGTGCCACCAGCAGAGAACGGGCAGGAGCGGACATTCAGTACTTC. The variable domain in full, completed from reference TRBV15 and TRBJ2-4, reads DAMVIQNPRYQVTQFGKPVTLSCSQTLNHNVMYWYQQKSSQAPKLLFHYYDKDFNNEADTPDNFQSRRPNTSFCFLDIRSPGLGDTAMYLCATSRERAGADIQYFGAGTRLSVL.

V gene TRBV6-1 combines with J gene TRBJ2-4, with D maybe TRBD2 (7 bases). This CDR3 is built from 16 residues. CDR1 and CDR2 (germline): MNHNS, SASEGT. Trimming took off 4 bases at V and 8 bases at J, with 21 bases between the two ends. CDR3 loop: CASSVIWGGEWDIQYF. CDR3 DNA sequence: TGTGCCAGCAGTGTAATATGGGGGGGCGAGTGGGACATTCAGTACTTC.

This clone appeared a few times. The chain is built from TRBV7-2 and TRBJ1-6; D may be TRBD1 (5 bases). Trimming removed 5 bases from V and 13 bases from J, with 15 bases in between. This CDR3 is 13 amino acids long. Germline V gene data show CDR1 as SGHTA and CDR2 as FQGNSA. The CDR3 reads CASSLGGAAPLHF. The CDR3 DNA reads as TGTGCCAGCAGCCTCGGTGGGGCTGCGCCCCTCCACTTT.

The chain joins TRBV29-1 to TRBJ2-3; the match to TRBD2 covers 14 bases. CDR1 is SQVTM, CDR2 ANQGSEA, per germline. This CDR3 region has 18 residues. The trim removed 5 bases at V and 4 bases at J, leaving 14 bases unmatched. CDR3: CSVRARAGLAGGSDTQYF. The CDR3 DNA reads TGCAGCGTTCGGGCTCGGGCAGGACTAGCGGGAGGTTCAGATACGCAGTATTTT.

The chain combines TRBV6-1 with TRBJ2-5; D is uncertain. The CDR3 has 14 amino acids. V lost 1 base and J 1 base, leaving 7 bases between the germline ends. Germline lookup yields CDR1 MNHNS and CDR2 SASEGT. The DNA for the CDR3 is TGTGCCAGCAGTGAAGGGCCAGTCCAAGAGACCCAGTACTTC. The encoded protein is CASSEGPVQETQYF.

The rearrangement joins TRBV5-1 to TRBJ2-7; 7 bases match TRBD1. This CDR3 has 14 residues. Looked up from germline, CDR1 is SGHRS and CDR2 is YFSETQ. J was trimmed by 0 bases and V by 4 bases; bases with no gene match: 4. For the CDR3, the DNA is TGCGCCAGCAGCCCGGGGACAGTCTCCTACGAGCAGTACTTC. As protein: CASSPGTVSYEQYF.

The gene calls are TRBV4-2 and TRBJ1-1; a weak D match, TRBD1 (5 bases). Germline CDR1 is LGHNA and CDR2 is YNFKEQ. The CDR3 is 15 amino acids. The V end was cut by 4 bases, the J end by 0 bases, with 12 bases between. CDR3 residues: CASSPDTNLNTEAFF. CDR3 coding DNA: TGTGCCAGCAGCCCGGACACCAACCTGAACACTGAAGCTTTCTTT.

The table lists this clone with a count of one. The chain couples TRBV9 to TRBJ2-3; TRBD2 matches at 8 bases. With V trimmed by 3 bases and J by 4 bases, 4 bases remained unmatched. The CDR3 consists of 14 residues. The germline V gene encodes CDR1 SGDLS and CDR2 YYNGEE. DNA of the CDR3: TGTGCCAGCAGCGCCGGGGGGGGCCCAGATACGCAGTATTTT. It encodes CASSAGGGPDTQYF.

This clone was recorded only once. This sequence joins TRBV5-4 and TRBJ2-5; a weak D match, TRBD2 (5 bases). V was trimmed by 4 bases and J by 4 bases, leaving 14 bases between them. CDR3 size: 14 residues. Germline lookup yields CDR1 SGHNT and CDR2 YYREEE (reference sequence). The CDR3 DNA is TGTGCCAGCAGCCCCCCCCACGAGGGAGAGACCCAGTACTTC. Translation gives CASSPPHEGETQYF.

The CDR3 bases are TGTGCCAGCAGCACCCCACGGACTTCCTCCTACGAGCAGTACTTC. It yields the protein CASSTPRTSSYEQYF. This chain uses TRBV21-1 with TRBJ2-7; the table assigns TRBD2, which was not confirmed against the DNA. TRBV21-1 counts as a pseudogene. The CDR3 has 15 amino acids.

The chain has TRBV9 and TRBJ2-1; possible D gene TRBD2, 6 bases. CDR3 length: 17 residues. The V and J ends lost 3 bases and 0 bases respectively, with 16 bases between them. CDR1 is SGDLS, CDR2 YYNGEE, per germline. The CDR3 region is CASSARIGGSSYNEQFF. The CDR3 DNA follows: TGTGCCAGCAGCGCTCGGATCGGGGGTAGCTCCTACAATGAGCAGTTCTTC.